Below, 21 T cell receptor beta chains from the same sample are listed, as sequenced in a study of regulatory T cells in long-lasting Graves disease. The sample's time point: persistent/refractory GD, antithyroid drugs over 5 years with positive TRAb. The authors made the TCR library using RNA they extracted from PBMCs. Investigators prepared the TCR beta libraries by applying iRepertoire HTBI primers and Arm-PCR of CDR3 regions. Via MiXCR, TCRdb re-called the multiplex PCR reads, giving one row per CDR3 protein. This table holds about 660,000 distinct CDR3 sequences, 30% found once. This material consisted of peripheral blood mononuclear cells (PBMCs), taken when the disease was refractory, from a patient treated with antithyroid drugs. The receptors stem from a female donor with Graves disease.

This clonotype was seen only once. J is TRBJ2-7 and V is TRBV25-1; D is unclear. Per the germline V gene, CDR1 is MGHDK and CDR2 is SYGVNS. V was pared by 9 bases and J by 6 bases, with 9 bases between. This CDR3 has 10 residues. The CDR3 region has the DNA TGTGCCAGTGGATTTGTCGAGCAGTACTTC. Translated: CASGFVEQYF.

The rearrangement joins TRBV2 to TRBJ2-4; 7 nucleotides agree with TRBD1. The V and J ends lost 6 bases and 2 bases, in that order; junction bases with no gene match: 10. The CDR3 is 16 residues long. Germline V gene sequence: CDR1 SNHLY, CDR2 FYNNEI. The CDR3 coding sequence is TGTGCCAGCAGGAAAGAGGGGGCTGCTTCCAAAAACATTCAGTACTTC. Encoded protein: CASRKEGAASKNIQYF.

V gene TRBV7-9 combines with J gene TRBJ1-5; no reliable D call. The CDR3 is 14 residues long. The germline V and J ends were trimmed by 1 base and 5 bases, with 9 bases remaining between them. The germline CDR1 and CDR2 sequences are SEHNR and FQNEAQ (reference sequence). CDR3 amino acids: CASSLGPAHQPQHF. The CDR3 DNA reads TGTGCCAGCAGCTTAGGACCTGCTCATCAGCCCCAGCATTTT. Combining the CDR3 with reference TRBV7-9 and TRBJ1-5 gives the whole variable domain DTGVSQNPRHKITKRGQNVTFRCDPISEHNRLYWYRQTLGQGPEFLTYFQNEAQLEKSRLLSDRFSAERPKGSFSTLEIQRTEQGDSAMYLCASSLGPAHQPQHFGDGTRLSIL.

J is TRBJ2-7 and V is TRBV5-1; 10 bases are shared with TRBD2. CDR3 length: 16 amino acids. Per the germline V gene, CDR1 is SGHRS and CDR2 is YFSETQ. Trimming cost V 0 bases and J 2 bases; bases outside gene matches: 5. The CDR3 spells CASSLGASGRTYEQYF. The CDR3 nucleotides read TGCGCCAGCAGCTTGGGGGCTAGCGGGAGAACCTACGAGCAGTACTTC.

In nucleotides, the CDR3 is TGTGCCAGCAGTGCGGGCAGGTTCACTGAAGCTTTCTTT. Amino acid sequence: CASSAGRFTEAFF. The rearrangement links TRBV5-8 to TRBJ1-1; D call uncertain. V was clipped by 5 bases and J by 4 bases, with 12 bases between them. Germline lookup yields CDR1 SGHTS and CDR2 YDEGEE. This CDR3 has 13 residues. Together with reference TRBV5-8 and TRBJ1-1, the CDR3 gives the full variable domain: EAGVTQSPTHLIKTRGQQATLRCSPISGHTSVYWYQQALGLGLQFLLWYDEGEERNRGNFPPRFSGRQFPNYSSELNVNALELEDSALYLCASSAGRFTEAFFGQGTRLTVV.

This clonotype has a count of ten or more. V usage is TRBV28 and J usage is TRBJ1-2; the D is unclear. The CDR3 contains 13 residues. V gave up 4 bases and J gave up 2 bases, with 8 bases separating them. The germline V gene encodes CDR1 MDHEN and CDR2 SYDVKM. CDR3 loop: CASSSEPNYGYTF. CDR3 nucleotide sequence: TGTGCCAGCAGTTCGGAACCAAACTATGGCTACACCTTC.

This clonotype was seen only a few times. The gene calls are TRBV6-5 and TRBJ1-6; tentatively, D is TRBD1 (5 bases). Germline CDR1 is MNHEY and CDR2 is SVGAGI. This CDR3 region has 14 residues. V dropped 2 bases and J dropped 6 bases, with 8 bases sitting between them. CDR3 amino acids: CASSYARGNSPLHF. CDR3 nucleotides: TGTGCCAGCAGTTACGCGAGGGGTAATTCACCCCTCCACTTT.

This clonotype was seen many times. The gene calls are TRBV20-1 and TRBJ2-7, with TRBD2 identical over 11 bases. The CDR3 extends over 15 amino acids. Germline CDR1 is DFQATT and CDR2 is SNEGSKA (reference sequence). V lost 6 bases, J lost 2 bases, and 9 bases stayed unmatched. The DNA for the CDR3 is TGCAGTGCCACCACTAGCGGGAGCGCACCCTACGAGCAGTACTTC. Amino acids: CSATTSGSAPYEQYF.

The chain recombines TRBV6-1 with TRBJ2-7, with D unresolved. Trimming cost V 6 bases and J 8 bases, with 11 bases left between them. CDR3 size: 11 residues. The germline gives CDR1 MNHNS, CDR2 SASEGT. The CDR3 reads CASSPRLQQYF. The DNA for the CDR3 is TGTGCCAGCAGCCCTAGGTTGCAGCAGTACTTC.

This clonotype turned up a few times. Here the CDR3 reads CSAKTQGYEQYF. In nucleotides, the CDR3 is TGCAGCGCCAAGACCCAGGGCTACGAGCAGTACTTC. The chain has TRBV29-1 and TRBJ2-7; the D gene is possibly TRBD1 (5 bases). Trimming shortened V by 7 bases and J by 3 bases, and 13 bases separated the two germline ends. Germline V gives CDR1 SQVTM, CDR2 ANQGSEA. This CDR3 region has 12 residues.

This clonotype was recorded a few times. The rearrangement uses TRBV10-3 and TRBJ1-1; 10 bases map to TRBD1. J lost 4 bases, V lost 11 bases, and 10 bases had no gene match. Germline V gene lookup returns CDR1 ENHRY and CDR2 SYGVKD. The CDR3 has 14 amino acids. The CDR3 coding sequence is TGTGCCTCGACAGGGGGCGAGGGGAGCACTGAAGCTTTCTTT. Encoded protein: CASTGGEGSTEAFF.

This clonotype was counted only a few times. This rearrangement joins TRBV5-1 to TRBJ1-2; D not certain. The V and J ends lost 2 bases and 6 bases respectively, with 11 bases between them. This CDR3 spans 13 amino acids. Germline V gene data show CDR1 as SGHRS and CDR2 as YFSETQ. CDR3 nucleotide sequence: TGCGCCAGCAGCTTCGAGGGAGCTAATGGCTACACCTTC. Protein sequence: CASSFEGANGYTF.

This clonotype was observed at least ten times. The V gene is TRBV12-3 or TRBV12-4, the J gene TRBJ2-2; 10 bases agree with TRBD2. Germline trimming cut 6 bases from V and 1 base from J; bases unmatched to any gene: 2. The CDR3 extends over 15 amino acids. CDR3 in DNA: TGTGCCAGCAGCCGGACTAGCGGGAACACCGGGGAGCTGTTTTTT. It encodes CASSRTSGNTGELFF.

The rearrangement uses TRBV6-1 and TRBJ2-3, with a tentative D call TRBD1 (5 bases). The germline V gene encodes CDR1 MNHNS and CDR2 SASEGT. Trimming shortened V by 4 bases and J by 6 bases, and 8 bases separated the two germline ends. The CDR3 consists of 12 residues. Here the CDR3 DNA reads TGTGCCAGCAGTGGACAGACCGATACGCAGTATTTT. Translating gives CASSGQTDTQYF.

V gene TRBV19 combines with J gene TRBJ2-7; 7 bases agree with TRBD2. CDR1 and CDR2 (germline): LNHDA, SQIVND (reference sequence). The CDR3 consists of 15 residues. V was clipped by 3 bases and J by 4 bases; unmatched bases: 9. CDR3 nucleotide sequence: TGTGCCAGTAGTATCCCTATGGCGGGAGTTTACGAGCAGTACTTC. Amino acids: CASSIPMAGVYEQYF.

This clonotype was seen just once. The rearrangement joins TRBV6-2 or TRBV6-3 to TRBJ2-7, with D perhaps TRBD1 (5 bases). With 0 bases removed from V and 4 bases from J, the gap between germline ends came to 10 bases. CDR1 is MNHEY, CDR2 SVGEGT, per germline. The length of the CDR3 is 14 residues. Here the CDR3 DNA reads TGTGCCAGCAGTTACTCAAGGGGCGGATACGAGCAGTACTTC. Protein: CASSYSRGGYEQYF.

The table lists this clonotype with a count of one. The gene calls are TRBV6-1 and TRBJ1-1; D remains ambiguous. V was pared by 6 bases and J by 4 bases, with 6 bases between. The CDR3 contains 11 residues. Germline CDR1 reads MNHNS; CDR2 reads SASEGT. The CDR3: CASRPFTEAFF. The CDR3 DNA follows: TGTGCCAGCAGGCCTTTCACTGAAGCTTTCTTT.

This chain connects TRBV24-1 to TRBJ1-4, with no clear D. The V gene's germline CDR1 is KGHDR and CDR2 SFDVKD. Trimming removed 2 bases at V and 8 bases at J, with 11 bases between. This CDR3 has 14 residues. CDR3 sequence reads: CATSDSPLGEKLFF. In DNA, the CDR3 is TGTGCCACCAGTGATTCCCCCCTAGGGGAAAAACTGTTTTTT.

The CDR3 loop reads CASSPGTGRTGELFF. CDR3 nucleotides: TGTGCCAGCAGTCCAGGGACAGGCCGCACCGGGGAGCTGTTTTTT. This chain uses TRBV7-3 with TRBJ2-2; 8 bases line up with TRBD1. The CDR3 is 15 amino acids. CDR1 is SGHTA, CDR2 FQGTGA, per germline. V trimming: 6 bases; J trimming: 4 bases; junction bases outside the gene matches: 7.

This CDR3 is CASSHLQARSTEAFF. CDR3 in DNA: TGTGCCAGCAGCCATCTACAGGCTCGAAGCACTGAAGCTTTCTTT. This rearrangement joins TRBV5-6 to TRBJ1-1; D might be TRBD1 (5 bases). The germline gives CDR1 SGHDT, CDR2 YYEEEE. The CDR3 is 15 amino acids. The germline V and J ends were trimmed by 4 bases and 4 bases, with 17 bases remaining between them.

V and J are TRBV19 and TRBJ1-5; 8 bases agree with TRBD1. Germline CDR1 LNHDA, CDR2 SQIVND (reference sequence). The CDR3 sequence is 15 residues long. J gave up 8 bases and V 5 bases, and 11 bases lay outside the gene matches. CDR3 nucleotides: TGTGCCAGTAGTCCGGACAGGGCGTACGGGAAGCCCCAGCATTTT. Translated: CASSPDRAYGKPQHF. The full variable domain, completed using reference TRBV19 and TRBJ1-5, is DGGITQSPKYLFRKEGQNVTLSCEQNLNHDAMYWYRQDPGQGLRLIYYSQIVNDFQKGDIAEGYSVSREKKESFPLTVTSAQKNPTAFYLCASSPDRAYGKPQHFGDGTRLSIL.